Below are 30 T cell receptor beta chains sequenced from a single sample in a study of radiation and T cells in renal cell carcinoma (dated by TCRdb to between 2020 and 2021). The time point label, read with the paper, signifies: baseline pretreatment blood. This specimen's treatment or condition label, per the study, means: 15 Gy SBRT to primary tumor, nephrectomy 4 weeks later. The library was built by means of the immunoSEQ multiplex PCR assay. TCRdb limited this immuneACCESS table to in-frame rearrangements with V and J called. A share of clones is missing; checked studies link under half to unresolved V genes, and the rest is unexplained. The sample table holds about 150,000 clones, of which roughly nine tenths were seen once. Around 4.1% of the sample is in the top ten clones. Source: blood, taken from a patient whose treatment included radiotherapy and nephrectomy. The receptor set was obtained from a woman in her 70s with renal cell carcinoma.

The V gene is TRBV2, the J gene TRBJ1-1; D is perhaps TRBD1 (5 bases). The CDR3 has 13 residues. Trimming cost V 7 bases and J 2 bases, with 11 bases left between them. Germline-derived CDR1 and CDR2 are SNHLY and FYNNEI. CDR3 region: CASTPTANTEAFF. For the CDR3, the DNA is TGTGCCAGCACCCCGACAGCCAACACTGAAGCTTTCTTT.

The chain employs TRBV5-4 and TRBJ2-1, with D unresolved. V was shortened by 0 bases and J by 12 bases, with 16 bases between the two germline ends. Germline CDR1 reads SGHNT; CDR2 reads YYREEE (reference sequence). The CDR3 is made up of 14 amino acids. DNA for the CDR3: TGTGCCAGCAGCTTGGCCGGGTCTTCTCAAAGGCAGTTCTTC. The encoded protein is CASSLAGSSQRQFF.

The chain recombines TRBV7-2 with TRBJ2-6, with a weak D call TRBD2 (6 bases). With 6 bases removed from V and 0 bases from J, the gap between germline ends came to 12 bases. The CDR3 runs 16 residues. In germline, CDR1 is SGHTA, CDR2 FQGNSA. CDR3 loop: CASRRGGSSGANVLTF. The DNA of the CDR3 is TGTGCCAGCAGGCGGGGCGGGTCCTCTGGGGCCAACGTCCTGACTTTC.

This chain links TRBV2 with TRBJ2-7, with D hard to call. Trimming removed 6 bases at V and 8 bases at J, with 14 bases between. From germline, CDR1 is SNHLY and CDR2 FYNNEI. This CDR3 has 12 residues. As DNA, the CDR3 is TGTGCCAGCAGCCTCAGGTTCGGTAAGCAGTACTTC. Residues: CASSLRFGKQYF.

The chain recombines TRBV7-6 with TRBJ1-1; D may be TRBD1 (6 bases). The CDR3 consists of 12 residues. Germline loops: CDR1 SGHVS, CDR2 FNYEAQ. Trimming took off 5 bases at V and 7 bases at J, with 11 bases between the two ends. In DNA form, the CDR3 reads TGTGCCAGCAGCCCGACAGGAGATGAAGCTTTCTTT. This encodes CASSPTGDEAFF.

The chain is built from TRBV7-2 and TRBJ2-1, with TRBD2 matching over 7 bases. The germline gives CDR1 SGHTA, CDR2 FQGNSA. V shed 6 bases and J 9 bases; nucleotides not matched to a gene: 11. The CDR3 is 14 residues long. CDR3 nucleotide sequence: TGTGCCAGCAGTCTAAGGGGAGGGTTGGGTGAGCAGTTCTTC. Residues: CASSLRGGLGEQFF.

This chain uses TRBV2 with TRBJ1-5, with D perhaps TRBD1 (5 bases). V lost 4 bases and J lost 6, with 10 bases in between. The CDR3 is 13 residues long. Per the germline V gene, CDR1 is SNHLY and CDR2 is FYNNEI. CDR3: CASSAGRGQPQHF. The CDR3, as DNA: TGTGCCAGCAGTGCAGGGCGCGGTCAGCCCCAGCATTTT.

This sequence joins TRBV4-2 and TRBJ2-2, with a weak D call TRBD2 (6 bases). Trimming stripped 2 bases from V and 4 bases from J, with 14 bases between. This CDR3 is 16 amino acids long. The germline V gene encodes CDR1 LGHNA and CDR2 YNFKEQ. The CDR3 protein is CASSQMILAPTGELFF. CDR3 nucleotides: TGTGCCAGCAGCCAAATGATCCTAGCGCCCACCGGGGAGCTGTTTTTT.

The genes are TRBV6-5 and TRBJ2-5; a weak D match, TRBD2 (7 bases). V lost 7 bases and J 1 base, leaving 13 bases between the germline ends. The CDR3 is 14 residues long. Germline assignment: CDR1 MNHEY and CDR2 SVGAGI. In DNA form, the CDR3 reads TGTGCCAGCAATAGGGGGGGCCCCCAAGAGACCCAGTACTTC. As protein: CASNRGGPQETQYF.

V usage is TRBV6-1 and J usage is TRBJ2-6; D gene ambiguous. The CDR3 runs 16 residues. V gave up 3 bases and J gave up 2 bases, with 11 bases separating them. Germline assignment: CDR1 MNHNS and CDR2 SASEGT. The CDR3 region is CASSEYPNAGANVLTF. The CDR3 coding sequence is TGTGCCAGCAGTGAGTACCCGAATGCTGGGGCCAACGTCCTGACTTTC.

V and J are TRBV5-6 and TRBJ2-3; the match to TRBD2 covers 9 bases. Trimming removed 2 bases from V and 2 bases from J; junction bases left unmatched: 6. This CDR3 comprises 16 residues. The germline V gene has CDR1 SGHDT and CDR2 YYEEEE. The CDR3 reads CASSFTSSGITDTQYF. The CDR3 DNA is TGTGCCAGCAGCTTTACGTCTAGCGGGATCACAGATACGCAGTATTTT.

The chain carries TRBV30 and TRBJ2-2; 8 bases fit TRBD1. Trimming removed 2 bases from V and 9 bases from J; junction bases left unmatched: 11. The germline CDR1 and CDR2 sequences are GTSNPN and SVGIG (reference sequence). The CDR3 length is 15 residues. This chain's CDR3 is CAWSRFGQGGRELFF. Here the CDR3 DNA reads TGTGCCTGGAGTCGTTTCGGACAGGGTGGTAGGGAGCTGTTTTTT.

The genes are TRBV28 and TRBJ2-7; the match to TRBD2 covers 7 bases. V dropped 4 bases and J dropped 4; count of bases not matched to a gene: 10. In germline, CDR1 is MDHEN, CDR2 SYDVKM. The CDR3 runs 15 residues. CDR3 DNA sequence: TGTGCCAGCAGTTCTTTTCTGGCGGGGGATTACGAGCAGTACTTC. Translating gives CASSSFLAGDYEQYF. The variable domain in full, with the rest retrieved from reference TRBV28 and TRBJ2-7, is DVKVTQSSRYLVKRTGEKVFLECVQDMDHENMFWYRQDPGLGLRLIYFSYDVKMKEKGDIPEGYSVSREKKERFSLILESASTNQTSMYLCASSSFLAGDYEQYFGPGTRLTVT.

V usage is TRBV18 and J usage is TRBJ2-7; no firm D call. CDR3 length: 11 residues. Germline V gene lookup returns CDR1 KGHSH and CDR2 LQKENI. Trimming cost V 5 bases and J 6 bases, with 8 bases left between them. CDR3 region: CASSSGSEQYF. Written as DNA, the CDR3 is TGTGCCAGCTCATCGGGCTCCGAGCAGTACTTC.

The chain recombines TRBV5-4 with TRBJ2-3, with D unresolved. CDR3 size: 13 residues. V was cut by 5 bases and J by 2 bases, with 9 bases left in between. Germline V gene lookup returns CDR1 SGHNT and CDR2 YYREEE (reference sequence). In DNA, the CDR3 is TGTGCCAGCAGTCCGGCCCCCACAGATACGCAGTATTTT. This codes for CASSPAPTDTQYF.

The V and J genes are TRBV4-1 and TRBJ1-2; D is unresolved. The CDR3 has 15 amino acids. The germline V gene encodes CDR1 MGHRA and CDR2 YSYEKL. Between the trimmed V and J ends, which lost 6 bases and 6 bases, there was a span of 20 bases. CDR3 in amino acids: CASRTEVGAWDGYTF. CDR3 in DNA: TGCGCCAGCAGGACCGAGGTCGGAGCTTGGGATGGCTACACCTTC.

This chain joins TRBV5-1 and TRBJ2-3; possibly TRBD1 or TRBD2 for D (5 bases each). CDR3 size: 15 residues. V shed 0 bases and J shed 5 bases, with 13 bases lying between them. Germline V CDR1 and CDR2: SGHRS, YFSETQ. The CDR3 loop reads CASSLGGVTQDTQYF. The CDR3 DNA follows: TGCGCCAGCAGCTTGGGAGGGGTTACACAAGATACGCAGTATTTT.

CDR3 DNA: TGTGCCTGGAATGAGGGACTAGTCATTTCACCCCTCCACTTT. As protein: CAWNEGLVISPLHF. J is TRBJ1-6 and V is TRBV30, with a weak D call TRBD1 (5 bases). The V gene's germline CDR1 is GTSNPN and CDR2 SVGIG (reference sequence). Trimming removed 4 bases from V and 9 bases from J, with 16 bases in between. The CDR3 is 14 residues long.

This chain connects TRBV9 to TRBJ1-5; D uncertain. The CDR3 extends over 15 amino acids. Germline V CDR1 and CDR2: SGDLS, YYNGEE. The V and J ends lost 3 bases and 5 bases respectively, with 15 bases between them. The CDR3 DNA reads as TGTGCCAGCAGCGCACGGTGGGGTTTAGATCAGCCCCAGCATTTT. It translates to CASSARWGLDQPQHF.

V is TRBV11-1 and J is TRBJ2-7, with 8 nucleotides matching TRBD1. Trimming took 5 bases from V and 2 from J; bases not matched to a gene: 2. CDR3 length: 13 amino acids. The germline V gene encodes CDR1 SGHAT and CDR2 FQDESV (reference sequence). CDR3 sequence: CASSRGQAYEQYF. The CDR3 DNA reads TGTGCCAGCAGCCGGGGACAGGCCTACGAGCAGTACTTC. The full variable domain, with the rest looked up from reference TRBV11-1 and TRBJ2-7, is EAEVAQSPRYKITEKSQAVAFWCDPISGHATLYWYRQILGQGPELLVQFQDESVVDDSQLPKDRFSAERLKGVDSTLKIQPAELGDSAMYLCASSRGQAYEQYFGPGTRLTVT.

This sequence joins TRBV7-2 and TRBJ2-1, with a tentative D call TRBD2 (6 bases). CDR3 length equals 14 residues. V lost 2 bases, J lost 4 bases, and 9 bases lay in between. Germline V CDR1 and CDR2: SGHTA, FQGNSA. The CDR3 DNA follows: TGTGCCAGCAGCTTAAGGGACTTATACAATGAGCAGTTCTTC. Its protein is CASSLRDLYNEQFF.

This clone came up once. CDR3 sequence (DNA): TGTGCCAGTACTCCCTCGGGGGGAAGCAATCAGCCCCAGCATTTT. This encodes CASTPSGGSNQPQHF. This sequence joins TRBV19 and TRBJ1-5, with D perhaps matching TRBD1 (5 bases). Trimming took off 7 bases at V and 1 base at J, with 14 bases between the two ends. The germline gives CDR1 LNHDA, CDR2 SQIVND (reference sequence). The CDR3 is made up of 15 amino acids.

This chain joins TRBV30 and TRBJ2-3; D possibly corresponds to TRBD1 (8 bases). Germline V gene lookup returns CDR1 GTSNPN and CDR2 SVGIG (reference sequence). The CDR3 totals 16 residues. The V gene lost 1 base and the J gene lost 3 bases, with 17 bases spanning the gap. CDR3 amino acids: CAWSAGQGGRTDTQYF. DNA of the CDR3: TGTGCCTGGAGTGCAGGACAGGGAGGGCGGACAGATACGCAGTATTTT.

The rearrangement uses TRBV18 and TRBJ2-3; TRBD2 might be the D (6 bases). Trimming cost V 5 bases and J 1 base, with 16 bases left between them. The CDR3 sequence is 16 residues long. Germline V CDR1 and CDR2: KGHSH, LQKENI. Here the CDR3 DNA reads TGTGCCAGCTCATCAGCCCCGGGACTCCGCACAGATACGCAGTATTTT. Its translation is CASSSAPGLRTDTQYF.

Concerning this clone: Other DNA sequences in this sample translate to the same CDR3. The V gene is TRBV4-3, the J gene TRBJ2-5, with D perhaps matching TRBD2 (5 bases). The CDR3 covers 14 residues. The V and J ends lost 3 bases and 2 bases respectively, with 10 bases between them. Germline CDR1 reads LGHNA; CDR2 reads YSLEER. CDR3 region: CASSHGLAQETQYF. CDR3 sequence (DNA): TGCGCCAGCAGCCACGGGCTAGCACAAGAGACCCAGTACTTC.

The rearrangement uses TRBV4-3 and TRBJ2-1; D is ambiguous. Germline CDR1 LGHNA, CDR2 YSLEER. V was shortened by 0 bases and J by 4 bases, with 13 bases between the two germline ends. The CDR3 loop spans 16 amino acids. The CDR3 DNA sequence: TGCGCCAGCAGCCAAGATCCGGCCCCGACTTACAATGAGCAGTTCTTC. Translated: CASSQDPAPTYNEQFF.

The chain uses TRBV7-6 and TRBJ1-4, with TRBD1 matching 9 bases. In germline, CDR1 is SGHVS, CDR2 FNYEAQ. The J segment lost 3 bases and the V segment lost 4 bases, leaving 3 bases of the junction unmatched. The CDR3 is made up of 15 amino acids. The CDR3 is CASSSGQGPNEKLFF. DNA for the CDR3: TGTGCCAGCAGCTCAGGACAGGGGCCTAATGAAAAACTGTTTTTT.

This rearrangement joins TRBV10-3 to TRBJ2-1; the D gene is possibly TRBD2 (7 bases). V lost 0 bases and J lost 8, with 17 bases in between. The CDR3 sequence is 16 residues long. The germline CDR1 and CDR2 sequences are ENHRY and SYGVKD. The CDR3 loop reads CAISESRGGRRDEQFF. CDR3 bases: TGTGCCATCAGTGAGTCGAGGGGGGGCCGGAGAGATGAGCAGTTCTTC.

The CDR3 nucleotides read TGTGCCACCAGGAAATATGGCTACACCTTC. Its protein product is CATRKYGYTF. This chain links TRBV28 with TRBJ1-2; D gene unclear. CDR1 and CDR2 from the germline V gene are MDHEN and SYDVKM. Trimming pared 10 bases from V and 5 bases from J, leaving 8 bases between. This CDR3 contains 10 residues.

The chain combines TRBV4-2 with TRBJ1-3; D is possibly TRBD1 (5 bases). The ends were cut back, 0 bases at V and 0 bases at J, with 18 bases in the middle. CDR3 size: 19 residues. The germline V gene has CDR1 LGHNA and CDR2 YNFKEQ. The CDR3 DNA is TGTGCCAGCAGCCAAGAGGCGATAACAGGAACTTCCTCTGGAAACACCATATATTTT. It yields the protein CASSQEAITGTSSGNTIYF.